This T cell receptor (beta chain) was sequenced in a study of cytomegalovirus exposure and HLA in healthy donors. V lost 2 bases, J lost 2 bases, and 14 bases stayed unmatched. The CDR3 contains 18 residues. Germline assignment: CDR1 SGHTA and CDR2 FQGNSA. Nominal health characterized the donors when sampled, though unrecorded immune exposures were likely. A remark on this clone: Its antigen is still unknown.

The PCR had 60 Vbeta and 13 Jbeta primers. Source study methods: A follow-up analysis tallied about 80 million unique TCR beta chains, 8.5 million to 14 million shared. Clones were sequenced by immunoSEQ multiplex PCR, and TCRdb holds only the in-frame ones, with some missing. D and trimming come from the DNA, and the V and J calls and clone size come from that table. The sample gives 70,000 to 95,000 clones, 79% of which show up once; roughly 15% is in the top ten. Whole-study findings and limits: The productive fraction for most TCR beta V segments was about 90% or about 30% in an earlier analysis. Researchers reported in a later analysis that a missense DCLRE1C variant was tied to TCR beta V- and J-gene trimming.

This chain connects TRBV7-2 to TRBJ2-7; 8 positions agree with TRBD2. The sequence was obtained from a woman between 40 and 50 years old in good health and CMV-seropositive. What was sequenced was PBMCs. CDR3 nucleotides: TGTGCCAGCAGCTTAATGGCTAGCGGGTTCCGAAGTCCCTACGAGCAGTACTTC. Residues: CASSLMASGFRSPYEQYF. Combining the CDR3 with reference TRBV7-2 and TRBJ2-7 gives the whole variable domain GAGVSQSPSNKVTEKGKDVELRCDPISGHTALYWYRQSLGQGLEFLIYFQGNSAPDKSGLPSDRFSAERTGGSVSTLTIQRTQQEDSAVYLCASSLMASGFRSPYEQYFGPGTRLTVT.